This TCR beta chain stems from a study of shared clonotypes between healthy human individuals. Study-level background: Three plates were used per donor for CD4 naive, three for CD4 memory, two for CD8 naive and one for CD8 memory. Study-wide findings and caveats: Rarefaction analysis demonstrated incomplete sorted-subset sequencing notwithstanding large depth. Richness estimates generally favored naive over memory subsets.

Positively selected for CCR7, the CD45RO-negative cells used as naive CD8 cells excluded terminally differentiated effector memory CD45RA+ cells. Donors included only healthy HIV-negative adults lacking recent acute infections or vaccinations. This CDR3 is 15 amino acids long. CDR1 is LNHDA and CDR2 is SQIVND in the germline V gene (reference sequence). Trimming removed 0 bases from V and 2 bases from J; junction bases left unmatched: 3. Repertoires were generated with immunoSEQ multiplex PCR, while TCRdb's copy carries only in-frame clones and drops some. This table has millions of clones, about 92% appearing once. A note on this clone: Antigen specificity is unknown.

The source of this sequence is a young man in good health. Some clones in this sample may be carry-over from other donors' samples. The sequenced material came from naive CD8+ T cells from PBMCs. This chain links TRBV19 with TRBJ2-7, with 8 bases lining up with TRBD1. CDR3 DNA: TGTGCCAGTAGTATAGAGGGCAGGGGGCCCTACGAGCAGTACTTC. Encoded protein: CASSIEGRGPYEQYF. The variable domain in full, with the rest retrieved from reference TRBV19 and TRBJ2-7, is DGGITQSPKYLFRKEGQNVTLSCEQNLNHDAMYWYRQDPGQGLRLIYYSQIVNDFQKGDIAEGYSVSREKKESFPLTVTSAQKNPTAFYLCASSIEGRGPYEQYFGPGTRLTVT.